Each of the 23 T cell receptor beta chains below was sequenced from the same sample in a study of T cells in women clearing cervical HPV infection. Generated by immunoSEQ multiplex PCR, the TCRdb table keeps only in-frame clones and is missing some. This sample's table reports about 37,000 clones. The specimen sequenced was blood buffy coat. All receptors derive from a woman between 18 and 70 years old with a cervical HPV16 infection that either progressed to CIN3+ or cleared (not recorded which).

CDR3 sequence reads: CSVYRQGTDTQYF. The covered CDR3 bases are TGCAGCGTTTACCGACAGGGTACAGATACG. The rearrangement joins TRBV29-1 to TRBJ2-3; 7 positions match TRBD1. The CDR3 goes on 3 residues after the read ends, and that part is filled in from the germline J gene. V shed 5 bases, J shed 3 bases, and the junction held 5 bases outside the gene matches. Germline-derived CDR1 and CDR2 are SQVTM and ANQGSEA. This CDR3 region has 13 residues.

Of note for this clone: The read ends 3 residues early relative to the CDR3; the germline J gene fills the gap. This chain connects TRBV5-6 to TRBJ2-3; D call uncertain. The germline CDR1 and CDR2 sequences are SGHDT and YYEEEE. The CDR3 totals 14 residues. Trimming took off 2 bases at V and 2 bases at J, with 9 bases between the two ends. The CDR3 protein is CASSFAGSTDTQYF. The CDR3 DNA, read in part, is TGTGCCAGCAGCTTTGCCGGGTCCACAGATACG.

To note about this clone: The read ends 3 residues before the CDR3 terminus; that terminus is restored from the germline J gene. The chain carries TRBV5-1 and TRBJ2-5, with 8 positions matching TRBD2. With V trimmed by 0 bases and J by 4 bases, 5 bases remained unmatched. CDR1 is SGHRS and CDR2 is YFSETQ in the germline V gene. This CDR3 region has 15 residues. The CDR3 protein is CASSLVRSGRETQYF. CDR3 bases read: TGCGCCAGCAGCTTGGTGAGGAGCGGGAGAGAGACC.

Worth noting for this clone: The read is 3 residues too short to cover the CDR3 end, so that end is filled in from the germline J gene. V gene TRBV19 combines with J gene TRBJ1-2; D might be TRBD1 (5 bases). Looked up from germline, CDR1 is LNHDA and CDR2 is SQIVND (reference sequence). CDR3 length equals 14 residues. CDR3 amino acids: CASSIGADSYDYTF. The sequenced part of the CDR3 DNA is TGTGCCAGTAGTATTGGGGCAGATTCCTACGAC.

On this clone: The read stops 3 residues short of the end of the CDR3; the missing end is completed from the germline J gene. The chain combines TRBV7-7 with TRBJ2-5; no clear D gene. The CDR3 extends over 12 amino acids. Germline values: CDR1 SSHAT, CDR2 FNYEAQ (reference sequence). V was cut by 4 bases and J by 4 bases, with 7 bases left in between. The CDR3 loop reads CASSSLSETQYF. The DNA read from the CDR3 is TGTGCCAGCAGCTCTTTATCAGAGACC.

Worth noting for this clone: The read falls 3 residues short of the CDR3 end, and the missing part is taken from the germline J gene. J is TRBJ2-1 and V is TRBV28; 8 bases match TRBD1. The CDR3 totals 14 residues. Germline CDR1 reads MDHEN; CDR2 reads SYDVKM. V was clipped by 8 bases and J by 6 bases; unmatched bases: 9. The CDR3: CASGAGTGLNEQFF. The part of the CDR3 DNA that was read is TGTGCCAGCGGGGCAGGGACAGGCCTCAATGAG.

The sequenced part of the CDR3 DNA is TGTGCCAGCACGGGGGGGCTAGCAAGAGATACG. This codes for CASTGGLARDT. The whole CDR3 reads CASTGGLARDTQYF. The V gene is TRBV2, the J gene TRBJ2-3, with 8 bases lining up with TRBD2. Sequencing ends 3 residues short of the CDR3 end; the germline J gene provides the rest. V lost 7 bases, J lost 5 bases, and 8 bases stayed unmatched. The CDR3 contains 14 residues. Germline CDR1 reads SNHLY; CDR2 reads FYNNEI.

Regarding this clone: The read falls 3 residues short of the CDR3 end, and the missing part is taken from the germline J gene. The chain combines TRBV19 with TRBJ1-2; D gene ambiguous. CDR1 is LNHDA and CDR2 is SQIVND in the germline V gene (reference sequence). Trimming left V 5 bases short and J 6 bases short, with 7 bases between. This CDR3 comprises 11 residues. The sequenced CDR3 bases are TGTGCCAGTAGTCGCGGGGATGGC. It specifies CASSRGDG. The whole CDR3 protein reads CASSRGDGYTF.

Turning to this clone: From the germline J gene comes the end of the CDR3, since the read stops 3 residues before it. The chain has TRBV19 and TRBJ2-3, with 11 bases lining up with TRBD2. V lost 6 bases and J lost 6; bases outside the gene matches: 11. Germline V lookup: CDR1 LNHDA, CDR2 SQIVND (reference sequence). This CDR3 has 16 amino acids. Incomplete CDR3 DNA: TGTGCCAGTAGCCCACTAGCGGGGGTGTTGAGTGATACG. Translation: CASSPLAGVLSDT. The CDR3 in full is CASSPLAGVLSDTQYF.

As for this clone: The read terminates 3 residues ahead of where the CDR3 ends, so the germline J gene completes it. The chain has TRBV4-1 and TRBJ2-1, with D possibly being TRBD2 (6 bases). CDR1 is MGHRA, CDR2 YSYEKL, per germline. The CDR3 runs 15 residues. Trimming shortened V by 6 bases and J by 8 bases, and 20 bases separated the two germline ends. The CDR3 region is CASSLRLEVLDEQFF. CDR3 DNA (partial): TGCGCCAGCAGTCTCCGACTAGAGGTGTTGGATGAG.

About this clone: The read terminates 3 residues before the CDR3 end, so the remaining end is supplied by the germline J gene. V gene TRBV19 combines with J gene TRBJ2-3; D perhaps matches TRBD1 (6 bases). The CDR3 is made up of 13 amino acids. Germline V gene data show CDR1 as LNHDA and CDR2 as SQIVND (reference sequence). The covered CDR3 bases are TGTGCCAGTAGTACTAACAGGGTCCAGACG. It codes for CASSTNRVQT. The CDR3 reads in full as CASSTNRVQTQYF.

A word on this clone: Read data end 3 residues before the CDR3 end; the end is taken from the germline J gene. V gene TRBV11-1 combines with J gene TRBJ2-1; D remains ambiguous. CDR1 and CDR2 (germline): SGHAT, FQDESV (reference sequence). V was pared by 5 bases and J by 0 bases, with 5 bases between. CDR3 length: 13 amino acids. CDR3 bases read: TGTGCCAGCAGCCTAAGCTCCTACAATGAG. Its translation: CASSLSSYNE. The entire CDR3 protein is CASSLSSYNEQFF.

As for this clone: The read falls 3 residues short of the CDR3 end, and the missing part is taken from the germline J gene. The rearrangement links TRBV7-9 to TRBJ2-7; 10 bases match TRBD1. Germline values: CDR1 SEHNR, CDR2 FQNEAQ (reference sequence). The trim removed 5 bases at V and 6 bases at J, leaving 10 bases unmatched. The CDR3 extends over 15 amino acids. The CDR3: CASSPSQDRGIEQYF. Incomplete CDR3 DNA: TGTGCCAGCAGCCCAAGCCAGGACAGGGGGATCGAG.

A note on this clone: The CDR3 end falls 3 residues outside the read, so it is completed with the germline J gene. J is TRBJ2-1 and V is TRBV13, with unresolved D. This CDR3 spans 12 amino acids. Per germline, CDR1 PRHDT and CDR2 FYEKMQ (reference sequence). Trimming pared 5 bases from V and 4 bases from J, leaving 6 bases between. CDR3 amino acids: CASSLRYNEQFF. The DNA read from the CDR3 is TGTGCCAGCAGCCTTAGATACAATGAG.

Remarks on this clone: The read gets to within 3 residues of the CDR3 end, and the germline J gene fills in the rest. The V call is TRBV7-2, the J call TRBJ2-7, with 9 bases lining up with TRBD2. V trimming: 5 bases; J trimming: 0 bases; junction bases outside the gene matches: 5. Germline V lookup: CDR1 SGHTA, CDR2 FQGNSA. This CDR3 is 15 amino acids long. The CDR3 DNA, read in part, is TGTGCCAGCAGCAGTAGCGGGAGCTTCTCCTACGAG. Its protein product is CASSSSGSFSYE. The whole CDR3 sequence reads CASSSSGSFSYEQYF.

Note on this clone: The sequence runs out 3 residues before the end of the CDR3; the remainder is reconstructed from the germline J gene. The chain combines TRBV20-1 with TRBJ1-5, with no clear D. The V and J ends lost 6 bases and 6 bases respectively, with 15 bases between them. The CDR3 is 13 amino acids. Germline assignment: CDR1 DFQATT and CDR2 SNEGSKA (reference sequence). The CDR3 here is CSATEEGTQPQHF. CDR3 DNA, as far as it was read: TGCAGTGCCACGGAAGAGGGTACTCAGCCC.

A note on this clone: The CDR3 end is not reached by the read, which stops 3 residues before it; the germline J gene fills it in. V gene TRBV2 combines with J gene TRBJ2-1, with 9 bases matching TRBD2. V was pared by 9 bases and J by 8 bases, with 14 bases of the junction left unmatched. The CDR3 loop spans 15 amino acids. CDR1 and CDR2 from the germline V gene are SNHLY and FYNNEI. The DNA read from the CDR3 is TGTGCCAGTGGCCAATTGAGCGGGGGGCGGGATGAG. Protein sequence: CASGQLSGGRDE. The entire CDR3 reads CASGQLSGGRDEQFF.

As to this clone: The CDR3 end falls 3 residues outside the read, so it is completed with the germline J gene. The J gene is TRBJ1-1, the V gene TRBV11-2; D unclear. The V gene's germline CDR1 is SGHAT and CDR2 FQNNGV. Trimming took 4 bases from V and 1 from J, leaving 4 bases between them. The CDR3 covers 12 residues. The sequenced part of the CDR3 DNA is TGTGCCAGCAGCTACAGGAACACTGAA. Translating it yields CASSYRNTE. The CDR3 as a whole reads CASSYRNTEAFF.

A remark on this clone: The read ends 3 residues early relative to the CDR3; the germline J gene fills the gap. The J gene is TRBJ2-2, the V gene TRBV20-1; no clear D gene. Trimming took 1 base from V and 0 from J, leaving 15 bases between them. CDR1 and CDR2 from the germline V gene are DFQATT and SNEGSKA (reference sequence). The CDR3 covers 17 residues. Incomplete CDR3 DNA: TGCAGTGCTAGAGGACCGGGTCCTACCTCGAACACCGGGGAG. Its translation is CSARGPGPTSNTGE. In full, the CDR3 is CSARGPGPTSNTGELFF.

Partial CDR3 DNA: TGCGCCAGCAACCTGGAGGGTCATTCACCG. Its translation is CASNLEGHSP. The full CDR3 protein is CASNLEGHSPLFF. V is TRBV5-1 and J is TRBJ2-2; D is possibly TRBD2 (6 bases). The CDR3 is cut off 3 residues early in the read; its end comes from the germline J gene. CDR3 size: 13 residues. In germline, CDR1 is SGHRS, CDR2 YFSETQ.

The CDR3 is CASSGLANVLFF. The part of the CDR3 DNA that was read is TGTGCCAGCAGTGGTTTGGCCAACGTG. This chain links TRBV6-1 with TRBJ2-2; D ambiguous. The sequenced fragment ends 3 residues before the CDR3 boundary, so the rest is inferred from the germline J gene. In germline, CDR1 is MNHNS, CDR2 SASEGT. The CDR3 is 12 amino acids.

CDR3: CSARPTTGLAAYEQYF. Partial CDR3 DNA: TGCAGTGCTAGGCCAACCACGGGACTAGCGGCATACGAG. The chain combines TRBV20-1 with TRBJ2-7, with 11 bases identical to TRBD2. The CDR3 end falls 3 residues outside the read, so it is completed with the germline J gene. J gave up 4 bases and V 3 bases, and 11 bases lay outside the gene matches. Germline V lookup: CDR1 DFQATT, CDR2 SNEGSKA (reference sequence). The CDR3 contains 16 residues.

About this clone: The read gets to within 3 residues of the CDR3 end, and the germline J gene fills in the rest. J is TRBJ2-7 and V is TRBV7-6, with 11 bases lining up with TRBD1. V dropped 4 bases and J dropped 5; count of bases not matched to a gene: 4. Germline V lookup: CDR1 SGHVS, CDR2 FNYEAQ. This CDR3 is built from 14 residues. The sequenced CDR3 bases are TGTGCCAGCAGCTCCGGGACAGGGGGGAACGAG. Its protein product is CASSSGTGGNE. Given in full, the CDR3 is CASSSGTGGNEQYF.